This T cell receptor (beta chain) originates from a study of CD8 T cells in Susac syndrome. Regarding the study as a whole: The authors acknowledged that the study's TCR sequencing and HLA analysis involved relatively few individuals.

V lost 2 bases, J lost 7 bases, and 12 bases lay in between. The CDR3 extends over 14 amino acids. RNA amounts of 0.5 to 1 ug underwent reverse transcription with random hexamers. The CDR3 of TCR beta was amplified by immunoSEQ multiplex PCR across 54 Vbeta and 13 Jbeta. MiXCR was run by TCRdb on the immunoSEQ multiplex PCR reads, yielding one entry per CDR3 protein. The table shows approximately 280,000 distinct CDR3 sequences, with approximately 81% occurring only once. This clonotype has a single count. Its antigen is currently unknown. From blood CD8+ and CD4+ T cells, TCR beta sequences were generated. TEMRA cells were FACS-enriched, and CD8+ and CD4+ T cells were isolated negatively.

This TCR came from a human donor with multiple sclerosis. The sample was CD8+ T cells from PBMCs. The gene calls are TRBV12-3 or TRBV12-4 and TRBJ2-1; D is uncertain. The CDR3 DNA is TGTGCCAGCAGTTTAAACTACCCAATGAATGAGCAGTTCTTC. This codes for CASSLNYPMNEQFF.